This T cell receptor (beta chain) was captured in a study of beta chain features in type 1 diabetes. This clone turned up a few times. Its antigen is unidentified. The investigators reverse transcribed all of the isolated RNA, so they sequenced expressed TCRB transcripts. There were 3.4 million or so reads on average in the naive, central memory and regulatory T cell samples. Assay used: immunoSEQ multiplex PCR; TCRdb lists only in-frame clones, some missing. The table has 200,000 to 300,000 clones, about 25% seen once; the top ten hold 3.5% to 4.5%. The CDR3 has 14 residues. The V segment lost 2 bases and the J segment 3 bases; nucleotides outside the gene matches: 5. CDR1 and CDR2 (germline): GTSNPN, SVGIG (reference sequence). General study points: Patients' naive, central memory and regulatory TCRB repertoires appeared more alike than those of healthy donors.

This TCR derives from a man aged 25 to 40 in good health. The sample taken for sequencing was central memory CD4+ T cells from blood. The gene calls are TRBV30 and TRBJ2-7; TRBD1 matches at 9 bases. CDR3 residues: CAWSLGTGNYEQYF. The CDR3 bases are TGTGCCTGGAGTCTCGGGACAGGGAACTACGAGCAGTACTTC.